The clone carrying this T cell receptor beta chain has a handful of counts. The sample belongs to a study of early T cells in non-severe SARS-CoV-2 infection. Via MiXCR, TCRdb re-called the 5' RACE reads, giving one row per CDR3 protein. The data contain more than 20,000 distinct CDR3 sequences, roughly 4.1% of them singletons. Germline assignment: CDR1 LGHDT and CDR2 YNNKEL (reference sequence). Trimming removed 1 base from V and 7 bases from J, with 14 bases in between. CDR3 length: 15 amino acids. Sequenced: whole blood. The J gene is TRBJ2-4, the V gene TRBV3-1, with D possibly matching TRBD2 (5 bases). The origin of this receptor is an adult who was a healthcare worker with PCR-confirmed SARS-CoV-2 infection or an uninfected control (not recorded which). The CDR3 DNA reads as TGTGCCAGCAGCCAAGCTGGGAGTAGGGTGAACATTCAGTACTTC. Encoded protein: CASSQAGSRVNIQYF.